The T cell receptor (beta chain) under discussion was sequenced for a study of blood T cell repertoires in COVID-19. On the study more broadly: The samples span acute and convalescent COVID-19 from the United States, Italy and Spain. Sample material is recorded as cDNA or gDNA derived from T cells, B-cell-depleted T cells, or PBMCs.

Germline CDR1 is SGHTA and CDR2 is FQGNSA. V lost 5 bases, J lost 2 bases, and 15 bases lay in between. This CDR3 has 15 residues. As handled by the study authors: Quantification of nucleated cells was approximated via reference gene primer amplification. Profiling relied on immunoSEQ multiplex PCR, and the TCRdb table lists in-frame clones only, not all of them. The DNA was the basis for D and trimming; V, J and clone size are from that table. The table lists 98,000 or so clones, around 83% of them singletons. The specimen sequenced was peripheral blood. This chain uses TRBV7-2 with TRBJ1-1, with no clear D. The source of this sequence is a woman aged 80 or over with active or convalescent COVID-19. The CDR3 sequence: CASSIVTGSNTEAFF. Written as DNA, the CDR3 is TGTGCCAGCAGCATCGTGACGGGTTCAAACACTGAAGCTTTCTTT.